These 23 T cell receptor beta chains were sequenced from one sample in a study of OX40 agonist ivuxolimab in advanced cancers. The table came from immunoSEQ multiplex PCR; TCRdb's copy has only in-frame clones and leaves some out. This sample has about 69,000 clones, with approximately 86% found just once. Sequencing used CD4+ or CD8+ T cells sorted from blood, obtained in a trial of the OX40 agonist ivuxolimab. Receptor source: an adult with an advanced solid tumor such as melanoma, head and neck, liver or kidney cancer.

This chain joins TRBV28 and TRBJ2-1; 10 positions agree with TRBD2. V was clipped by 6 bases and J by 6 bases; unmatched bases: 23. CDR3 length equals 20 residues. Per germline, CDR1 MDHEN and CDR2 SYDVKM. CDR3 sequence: CASRVQGIDERAGGFNEQFF. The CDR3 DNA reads TGTGCCAGCAGGGTACAGGGAATAGATGAGAGAGCGGGGGGGTTCAATGAGCAGTTCTTC. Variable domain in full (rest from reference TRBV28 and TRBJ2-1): DVKVTQSSRYLVKRTGEKVFLECVQDMDHENMFWYRQDPGLGLRLIYFSYDVKMKEKGDIPEGYSVSREKKERFSLILESASTNQTSMYLCASRVQGIDERAGGFNEQFFGPGTRLTVL.

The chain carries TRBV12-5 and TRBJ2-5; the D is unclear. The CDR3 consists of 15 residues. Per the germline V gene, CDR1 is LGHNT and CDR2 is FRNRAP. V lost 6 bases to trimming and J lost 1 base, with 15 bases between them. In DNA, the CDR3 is TGTGCTAGTGGATTTAAAGCGACCAGCCAAGAGACCCAGTACTTC. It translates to CASGFKATSQETQYF. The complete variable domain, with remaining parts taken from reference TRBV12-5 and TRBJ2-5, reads DARVTQTPRHKVTEMGQEVTMRCQPILGHNTVFWYRQTMMQGLELLAYFRNRAPLDDSGMPKDRFSAEMPDATLATLKIQPSEPRDSAVYFCASGFKATSQETQYFGPGTRLLVL.

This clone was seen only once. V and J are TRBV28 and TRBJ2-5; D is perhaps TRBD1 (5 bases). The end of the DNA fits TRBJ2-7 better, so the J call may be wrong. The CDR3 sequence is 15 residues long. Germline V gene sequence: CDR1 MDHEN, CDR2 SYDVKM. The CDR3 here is CASSMTASPSYEQYF. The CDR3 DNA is TGTGCCAGCAGTATGACAGCGAGCCCTTCCTACGAGCAGTACTTC.

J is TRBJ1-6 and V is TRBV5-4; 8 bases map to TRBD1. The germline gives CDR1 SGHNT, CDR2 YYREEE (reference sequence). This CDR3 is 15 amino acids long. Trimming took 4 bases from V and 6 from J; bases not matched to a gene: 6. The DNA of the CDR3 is TGTGCCAGCAGCGTTGGACAGGGTCTTAATTCACCCCTCCACTTT. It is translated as CASSVGQGLNSPLHF.

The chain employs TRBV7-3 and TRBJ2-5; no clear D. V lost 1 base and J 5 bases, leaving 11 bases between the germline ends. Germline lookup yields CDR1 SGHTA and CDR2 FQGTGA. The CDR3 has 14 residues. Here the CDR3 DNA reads TGTGCCAGCAGCTTAAACGGTGCGAGGGAGACCCAGTACTTC. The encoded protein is CASSLNGARETQYF.

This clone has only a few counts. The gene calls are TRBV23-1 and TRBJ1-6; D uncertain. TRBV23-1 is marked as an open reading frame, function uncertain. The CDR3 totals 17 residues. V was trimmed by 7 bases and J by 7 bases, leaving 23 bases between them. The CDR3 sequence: CASTSEGGFVENSPLHF. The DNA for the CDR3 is TGCGCCAGCACTTCCGAAGGAGGGTTCGTCGAAAATTCACCCCTCCACTTT.

The CDR3 here is CASSLVTGIGTGELFF. DNA of the CDR3: TGTGCCAGCAGCTTAGTGACAGGGATAGGCACCGGGGAGCTGTTTTTT. The chain combines TRBV7-2 with TRBJ2-2; 7 bases align to TRBD1. The CDR3 is made up of 16 amino acids. The germline CDR1 and CDR2 sequences are SGHTA and FQGNSA. The V segment lost 1 base and the J segment 4 bases; nucleotides outside the gene matches: 6.

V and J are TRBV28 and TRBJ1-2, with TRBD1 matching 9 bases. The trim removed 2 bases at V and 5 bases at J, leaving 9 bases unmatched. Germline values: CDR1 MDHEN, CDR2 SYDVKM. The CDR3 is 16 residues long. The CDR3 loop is CASSLDRGAPPYGYTF. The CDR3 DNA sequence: TGTGCCAGCAGTTTAGACAGGGGGGCTCCGCCTTATGGCTACACCTTC.

The CDR3: CASKFLGRTYYGYTF. The CDR3 region has the DNA TGTGCCAGCAAGTTTCTCGGCAGGACCTACTATGGCTACACCTTC. The rearrangement links TRBV28 to TRBJ1-2; D unclear. Germline-derived CDR1 and CDR2 are MDHEN and SYDVKM. The CDR3 length is 15 residues. Deletions cut 7 bases from V and 3 bases from J, with 18 bases between.

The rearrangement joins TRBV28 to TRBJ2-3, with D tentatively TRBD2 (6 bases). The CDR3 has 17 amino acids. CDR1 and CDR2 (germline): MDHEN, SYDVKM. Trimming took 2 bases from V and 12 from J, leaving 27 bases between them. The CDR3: CASSLLLGGGPMGSQYF. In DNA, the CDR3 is TGTGCCAGCAGTTTACTGCTGGGGGGAGGTCCCATGGGTTCCCAGTATTTT.

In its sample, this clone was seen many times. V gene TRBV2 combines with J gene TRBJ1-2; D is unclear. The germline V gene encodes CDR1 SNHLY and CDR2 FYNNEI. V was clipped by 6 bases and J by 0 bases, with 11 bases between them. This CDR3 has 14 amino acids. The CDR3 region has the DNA TGTGCCAGCAGCACGAACAACGCTAACTATGGCTACACCTTC. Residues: CASSTNNANYGYTF. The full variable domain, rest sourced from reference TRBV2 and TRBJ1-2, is EPEVTQTPSHQVTQMGQEVILRCVPISNHLYFYWYRQILGQKVEFLVSFYNNEISEKSEIFDDQFSVERPDGSNFTLKIRSTKLEDSAMYFCASSTNNANYGYTFGSGTRLTVV.

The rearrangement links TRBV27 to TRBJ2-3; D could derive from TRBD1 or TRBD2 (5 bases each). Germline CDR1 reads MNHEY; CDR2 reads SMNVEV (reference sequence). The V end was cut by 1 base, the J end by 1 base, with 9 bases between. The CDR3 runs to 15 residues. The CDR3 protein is CASSLWLGGTDTQYF. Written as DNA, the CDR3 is TGTGCCAGCAGTTTATGGCTGGGGGGCACAGATACGCAGTATTTT.

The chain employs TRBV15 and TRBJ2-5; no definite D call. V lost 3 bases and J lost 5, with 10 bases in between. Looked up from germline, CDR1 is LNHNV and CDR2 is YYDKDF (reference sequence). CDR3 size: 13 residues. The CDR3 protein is CATSRVGWETQYF. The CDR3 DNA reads TGTGCCACCAGCAGGGTCGGGTGGGAGACCCAGTACTTC.

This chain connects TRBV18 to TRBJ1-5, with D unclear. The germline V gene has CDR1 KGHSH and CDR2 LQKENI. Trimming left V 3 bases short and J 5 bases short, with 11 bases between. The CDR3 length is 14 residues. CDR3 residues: CASSPGSSDQPQHF. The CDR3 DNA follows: TGTGCCAGCTCACCGGGGAGCTCCGATCAGCCCCAGCATTTT.

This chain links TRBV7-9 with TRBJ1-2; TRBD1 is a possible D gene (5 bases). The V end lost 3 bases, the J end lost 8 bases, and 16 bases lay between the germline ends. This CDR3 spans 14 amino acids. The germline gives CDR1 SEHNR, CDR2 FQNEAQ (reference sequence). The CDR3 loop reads CASSFGVRVEGYTF. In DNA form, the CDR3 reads TGTGCCAGCAGCTTTGGGGTCAGGGTAGAAGGCTACACCTTC.

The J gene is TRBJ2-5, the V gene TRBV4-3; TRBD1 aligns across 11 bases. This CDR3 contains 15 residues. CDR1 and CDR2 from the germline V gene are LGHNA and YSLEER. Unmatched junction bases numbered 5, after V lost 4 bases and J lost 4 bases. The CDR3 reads CASSPGTGGGETQYF. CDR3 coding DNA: TGCGCCAGCAGCCCCGGGACAGGGGGTGGAGAGACCCAGTACTTC.

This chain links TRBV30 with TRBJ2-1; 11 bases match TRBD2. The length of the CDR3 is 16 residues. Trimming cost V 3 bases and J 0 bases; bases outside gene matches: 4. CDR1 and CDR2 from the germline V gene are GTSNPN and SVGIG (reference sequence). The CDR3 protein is CAWSETSGGSYNEQFF. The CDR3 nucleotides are TGTGCCTGGAGCGAAACTAGCGGGGGCTCCTACAATGAGCAGTTCTTC.

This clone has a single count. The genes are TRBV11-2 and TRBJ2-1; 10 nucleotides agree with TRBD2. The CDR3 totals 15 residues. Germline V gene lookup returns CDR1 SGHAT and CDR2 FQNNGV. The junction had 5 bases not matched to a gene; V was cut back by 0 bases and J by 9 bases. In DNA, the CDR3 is TGTGCCAGCAGCTTAGAAGGTTCTAGCGGGAGTGAGCAGTTCTTC. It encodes CASSLEGSSGSEQFF.

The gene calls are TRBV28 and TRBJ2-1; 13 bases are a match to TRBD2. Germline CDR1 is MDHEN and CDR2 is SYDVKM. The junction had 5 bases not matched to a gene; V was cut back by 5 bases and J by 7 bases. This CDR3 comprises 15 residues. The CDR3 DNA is TGTGCCAGCAGTACGACTAGCGGGGGGCCGAATGAGCAGTTCTTC. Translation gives CASSTTSGGPNEQFF.

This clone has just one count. CDR3 coding DNA: TGTGCCAGCAGTTTAGGGGGGAGCAATCAGCCCCAGCATTTT. This codes for CASSLGGSNQPQHF. V gene TRBV28 combines with J gene TRBJ1-5, with D possibly being TRBD1 (5 bases). Germline CDR1 MDHEN, CDR2 SYDVKM. Deletions cut 2 bases from V and 1 base from J, with 6 bases between. CDR3 length: 14 residues.

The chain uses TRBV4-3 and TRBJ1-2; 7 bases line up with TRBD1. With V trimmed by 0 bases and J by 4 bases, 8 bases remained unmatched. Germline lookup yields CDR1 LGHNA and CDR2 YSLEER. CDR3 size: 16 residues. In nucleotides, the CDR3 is TGCGCCAGCAGCCAAGATCGGGGACAGCTAAGCTATGGCTACACCTTC. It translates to CASSQDRGQLSYGYTF.

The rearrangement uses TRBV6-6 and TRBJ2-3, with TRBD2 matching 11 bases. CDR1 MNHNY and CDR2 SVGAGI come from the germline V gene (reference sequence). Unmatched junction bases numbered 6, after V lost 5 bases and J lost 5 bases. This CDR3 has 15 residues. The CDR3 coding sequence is TGTGCCAGCAGTAAGATAGCGGGGGGGCAAGATACGCAGTATTTT. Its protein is CASSKIAGGQDTQYF.

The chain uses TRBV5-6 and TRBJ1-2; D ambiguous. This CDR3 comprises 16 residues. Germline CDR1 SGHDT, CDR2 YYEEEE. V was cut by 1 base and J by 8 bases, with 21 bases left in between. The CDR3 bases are TGTGCCAGCAGCTTGACGGTTGCGGAGGCTTCGAGGGGCTACACCTTC. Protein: CASSLTVAEASRGYTF.